One and the same sample provided the 7 T cell receptor beta chains below, sequenced in a study of cytomegalovirus exposure and HLA in healthy donors (TCRdb year 2017). The method behind the library was the immunoSEQ multiplex PCR assay. A mixture of 60 forward primers for TCR Vbeta segments and 13 reverse primers for TCR Jbeta segments was used in the multiplex PCR. This immuneACCESS table, as held by TCRdb, lists in-frame sequences with V and J called but not all clones. Of the missing ones, under half trace to an unresolved V gene in checked studies; the others have no known cause. The sample table records 150,000 to 200,000 clones; around 86% of these occur just once. Under 2% of the sample belongs to the ten largest clones. The sample consisted of PBMCs. The receptors were sampled from a woman younger than 30 in good health and CMV-seronegative.

The chain links TRBV10-3 to TRBJ2-7; 7 positions match TRBD2. Germline lookup yields CDR1 ENHRY and CDR2 SYGVKD. The V gene end was trimmed by 6 bases and the J gene end by 1 base; junction bases not matched to a gene: 6. This CDR3 comprises 14 residues. The CDR3: CAISPGLGSYEQYF. In DNA form, the CDR3 reads TGTGCCATCAGCCCAGGACTAGGTTCCTACGAGCAGTACTTC.

The rearrangement uses TRBV27 and TRBJ2-7, with 15 positions matching TRBD2. The CDR3 sequence is 15 residues long. In germline, CDR1 is MNHEY, CDR2 SMNVEV (reference sequence). The trim removed 6 bases at V and 4 bases at J, leaving 4 bases unmatched. The CDR3 protein is CASSRGTSGRYEQYF. In nucleotides, the CDR3 is TGTGCCAGCAGCCGTGGGACTAGCGGGAGGTACGAGCAGTACTTC.

The rearrangement uses TRBV7-2 and TRBJ1-2; 10 nucleotides align to TRBD1. The V and J ends lost 2 bases and 5 bases, in that order; junction bases with no gene match: 14. The CDR3 spans 18 residues. Germline CDR1 reads SGHTA; CDR2 reads FQGNSA. For the CDR3, the DNA is TGTGCCAGCAGCTTAAACCAGCCGGGACAGGGGACGCGGTATGGCTACACCTTC. Protein: CASSLNQPGQGTRYGYTF.

The chain carries TRBV28 and TRBJ1-2; the D gene is possibly TRBD1 (5 bases). Germline V CDR1 and CDR2: MDHEN, SYDVKM. The length of the CDR3 is 14 residues. V lost 6 bases and J 1 base, leaving 12 bases between the germline ends. The CDR3 DNA is TGTGCCAGCAGCCGGACACCGTTTAACTATGGCTACACCTTC. As protein: CASSRTPFNYGYTF.

This chain links TRBV9 with TRBJ2-7; TRBD2 might be the D (6 bases). CDR3 length: 14 amino acids. CDR1 and CDR2 from the germline V gene are SGDLS and YYNGEE. The ends were cut back, 2 bases at V and 2 bases at J, with 11 bases in the middle. DNA for the CDR3: TGTGCCAGCAGCGTCGGGACTCAAACCTACGAGCAGTACTTC. Translating it yields CASSVGTQTYEQYF. The full variable domain, its missing parts supplied by reference TRBV9 and TRBJ2-7, is DSGVTQTPKHLITATGQRVTLRCSPRSGDLSVYWYQQSLDQGLQFLIQYYNGEERAKGNILERFSAQQFPDLHSELNLSSLELGDSALYFCASSVGTQTYEQYFGPGTRLTVT.

This clone was observed once. The V call is TRBV18, the J call TRBJ2-7; 8 bases are shared with TRBD1. This CDR3 spans 15 amino acids. The junction had 7 bases not matched to a gene; V was cut back by 3 bases and J by 3 bases. The germline CDR1 and CDR2 sequences are KGHSH and LQKENI. The CDR3 region is CASSPSSDRGYEQYF. In nucleotides, the CDR3 is TGTGCCAGCTCACCTTCCTCCGACAGGGGCTACGAGCAGTACTTC.

The V and J genes are TRBV28 and TRBJ2-2; perhaps TRBD1 as D (6 bases). With 8 bases removed from V and 1 base from J, the gap between germline ends came to 8 bases. The CDR3 length is 13 residues. Germline V gene lookup returns CDR1 MDHEN and CDR2 SYDVKM. The CDR3 sequence is CASGRGNTGELFF. For the CDR3, the DNA is TGTGCCAGCGGCAGGGGGAACACCGGGGAGCTGTTTTTT.